This TCR beta chain was recovered during a study of blood T cell repertoires in COVID-19. Study information: Italy, Spain and the United States were the sources of the convalescent and acute COVID-19 samples.

Germline V CDR1 and CDR2: SNHLY, FYNNEI. The CDR3 sequence is 15 residues long. Trimming stripped 4 bases from V and 0 bases from J, with 10 bases between. Data came from immunoSEQ multiplex PCR; TCRdb stores just in-frame clones and leaves some out. The data contain about 160,000 clones, more than 75% of them singletons. This clone was counted a few times. The sequence derives from a man in his sixties with active or convalescent COVID-19. The gene calls are TRBV2 and TRBJ2-4; D may be TRBD2 (6 bases). Sequencing was done on a sample of peripheral blood. For the CDR3, the DNA is TGTGCCAGCAGTGCGGGGGTCGGAGCCAAAAACATTCAGTACTTC. Residues: CASSAGVGAKNIQYF.